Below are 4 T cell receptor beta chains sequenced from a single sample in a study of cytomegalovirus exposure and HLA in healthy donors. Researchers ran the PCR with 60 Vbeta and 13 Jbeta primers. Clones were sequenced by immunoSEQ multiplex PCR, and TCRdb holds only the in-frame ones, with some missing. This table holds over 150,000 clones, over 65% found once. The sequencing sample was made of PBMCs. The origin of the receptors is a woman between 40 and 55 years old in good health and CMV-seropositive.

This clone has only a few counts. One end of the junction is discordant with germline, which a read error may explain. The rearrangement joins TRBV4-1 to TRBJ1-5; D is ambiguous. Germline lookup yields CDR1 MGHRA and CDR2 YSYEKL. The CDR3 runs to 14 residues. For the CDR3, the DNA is TGCGCCAGCAGCCAAGATATGAGGGATCAGCCCCAGAATTTT. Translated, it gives CASSQDMRDQPQNF.

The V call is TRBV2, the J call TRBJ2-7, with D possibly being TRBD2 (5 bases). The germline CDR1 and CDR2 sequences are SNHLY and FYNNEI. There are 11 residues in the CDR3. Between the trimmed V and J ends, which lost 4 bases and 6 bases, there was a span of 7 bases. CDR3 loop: CASSVAREQYF. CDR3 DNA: TGTGCCAGCAGTGTAGCGCGCGAGCAGTACTTC.

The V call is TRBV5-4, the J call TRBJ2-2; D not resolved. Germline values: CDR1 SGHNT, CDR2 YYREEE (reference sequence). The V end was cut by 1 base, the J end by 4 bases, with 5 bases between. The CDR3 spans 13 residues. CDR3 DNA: TGTGCCAGCAGCTTGTGGAGCACCGGGGAGCTGTTTTTT. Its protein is CASSLWSTGELFF.

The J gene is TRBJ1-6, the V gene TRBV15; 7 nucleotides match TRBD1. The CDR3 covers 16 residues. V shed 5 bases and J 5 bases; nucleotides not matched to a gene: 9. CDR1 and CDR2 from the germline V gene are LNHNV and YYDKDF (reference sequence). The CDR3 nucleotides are TGTGCCACCAGCCGACCGCTGACAGGGAATAATTCACCCCTCCACTTT. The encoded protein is CATSRPLTGNNSPLHF.